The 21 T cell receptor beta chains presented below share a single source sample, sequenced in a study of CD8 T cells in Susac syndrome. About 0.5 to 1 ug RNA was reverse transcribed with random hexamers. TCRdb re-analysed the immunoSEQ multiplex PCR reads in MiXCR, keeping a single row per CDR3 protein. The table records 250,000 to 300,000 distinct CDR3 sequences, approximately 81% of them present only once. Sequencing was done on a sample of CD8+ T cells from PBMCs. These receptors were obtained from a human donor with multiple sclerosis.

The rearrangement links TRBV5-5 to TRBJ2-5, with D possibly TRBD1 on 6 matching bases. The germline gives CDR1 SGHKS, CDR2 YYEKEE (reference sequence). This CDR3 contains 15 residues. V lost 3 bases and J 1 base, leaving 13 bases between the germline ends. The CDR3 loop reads CASSSYRTVQETQYF. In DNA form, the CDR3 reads TGTGCCAGCAGCTCATACCGGACAGTCCAAGAGACCCAGTACTTC.

The CDR3 region is CAISQNKQGAGNSPLHF. DNA of the CDR3: TGTGCCATCAGTCAAAATAAACAGGGGGCCGGGAATTCACCCCTCCACTTT. V gene TRBV10-3 combines with J gene TRBJ1-6; TRBD1 agrees at 9 bases. The J segment lost 7 bases and the V segment lost 5 bases, leaving 12 bases of the junction unmatched. CDR1 ENHRY and CDR2 SYGVKD come from the germline V gene. The CDR3 runs to 17 residues.

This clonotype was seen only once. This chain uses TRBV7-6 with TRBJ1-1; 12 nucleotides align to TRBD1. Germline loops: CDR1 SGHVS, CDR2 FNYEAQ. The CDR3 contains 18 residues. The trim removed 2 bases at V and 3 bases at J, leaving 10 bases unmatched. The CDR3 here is CASSLIGGTGGFDTEAFF. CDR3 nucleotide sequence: TGTGCCAGCAGCTTAATAGGGGGGACAGGGGGCTTTGACACTGAAGCTTTCTTT. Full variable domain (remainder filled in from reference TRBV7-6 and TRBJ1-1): GAGVSQSPRYKVTKRGQDVALRCDPISGHVSLYWYRQALGQGPEFLTYFNYEAQQDKSGLPNDRFSAERPEGSISTLTIQRTEQRDSAMYRCASSLIGGTGGFDTEAFFGQGTRLTVV.

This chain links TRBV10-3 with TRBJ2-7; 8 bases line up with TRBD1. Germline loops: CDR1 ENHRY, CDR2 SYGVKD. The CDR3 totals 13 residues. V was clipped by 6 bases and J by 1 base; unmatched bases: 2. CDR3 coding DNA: TGTGCCATCAGCAGGGGGCATTCCTACGAGCAGTACTTC. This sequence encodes CAISRGHSYEQYF.

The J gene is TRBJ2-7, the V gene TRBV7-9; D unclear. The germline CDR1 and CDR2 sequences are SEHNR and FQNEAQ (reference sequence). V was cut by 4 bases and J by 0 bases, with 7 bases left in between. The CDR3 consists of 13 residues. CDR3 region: CASSSETSYEQYF. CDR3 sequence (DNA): TGTGCCAGCAGCTCTGAGACCTCCTACGAGCAGTACTTC.

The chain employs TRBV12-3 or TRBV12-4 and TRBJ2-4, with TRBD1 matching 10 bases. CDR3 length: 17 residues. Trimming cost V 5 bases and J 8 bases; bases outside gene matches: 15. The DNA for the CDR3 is TGTGCCAGCAGTCCCCGGCCGGGACAGGGGAAGTGGGACATTCAGTACTTC. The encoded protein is CASSPRPGQGKWDIQYF.

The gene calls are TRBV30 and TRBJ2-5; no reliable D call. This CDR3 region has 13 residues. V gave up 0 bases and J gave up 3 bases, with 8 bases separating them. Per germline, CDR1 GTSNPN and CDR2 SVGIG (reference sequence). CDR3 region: CAWSVGSEETQYF. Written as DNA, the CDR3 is TGTGCCTGGAGTGTAGGCTCGGAAGAGACCCAGTACTTC. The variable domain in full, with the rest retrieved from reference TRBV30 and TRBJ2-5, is SQTIHQWPATLVQPVGSPLSLECTVEGTSNPNLYWYRQAAGRGLQLLFYSVGIGQISSEVPQNLSASRPQDRQFILSSKKLLLSDSGFYLCAWSVGSEETQYFGPGTRLLVL.

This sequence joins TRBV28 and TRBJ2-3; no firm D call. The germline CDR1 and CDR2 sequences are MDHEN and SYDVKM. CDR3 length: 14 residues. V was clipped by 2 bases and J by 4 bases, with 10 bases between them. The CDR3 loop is CASSLSSLADTQYF. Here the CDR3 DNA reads TGTGCCAGCAGTTTAAGTTCGTTGGCAGATACGCAGTATTTT.

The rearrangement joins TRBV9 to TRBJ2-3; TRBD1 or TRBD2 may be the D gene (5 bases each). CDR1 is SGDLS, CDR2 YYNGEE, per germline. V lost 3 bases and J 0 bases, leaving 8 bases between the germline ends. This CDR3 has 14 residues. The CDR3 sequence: CASSGDLSTDTQYF. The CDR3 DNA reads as TGTGCCAGCAGCGGGGACCTCAGCACAGATACGCAGTATTTT.

The CDR3 sequence is CASSLAPNNEQFF. DNA for the CDR3: TGTGCCAGCAGTTTAGCGCCGAACAATGAGCAGTTCTTC. V gene TRBV6-2 or TRBV6-3 combines with J gene TRBJ2-1; weak D call: TRBD2 (5 bases). This CDR3 is built from 13 residues. V lost 4 bases, J lost 5 bases, and 9 bases lay in between. CDR1 and CDR2 (germline): MNHEY, SVGEGT.

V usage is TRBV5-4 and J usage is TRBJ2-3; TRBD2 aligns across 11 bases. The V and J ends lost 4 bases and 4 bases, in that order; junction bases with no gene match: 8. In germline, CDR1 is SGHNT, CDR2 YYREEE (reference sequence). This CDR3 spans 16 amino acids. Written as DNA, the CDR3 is TGTGCCAGCAGCCAGCCCTTTAGCGGGAGGGCAGATACGCAGTATTTT. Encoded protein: CASSQPFSGRADTQYF.

CDR3 residues: CASSFPGNTQYF. CDR3 nucleotides: TGTGCCAGCAGCTTTCCAGGAAATACGCAGTATTTT. The chain carries TRBV13 and TRBJ2-3; D not resolved. Between the trimmed V and J ends, which lost 3 bases and 7 bases, there was a span of 8 bases. Germline lookup yields CDR1 PRHDT and CDR2 FYEKMQ (reference sequence). This CDR3 contains 12 residues.

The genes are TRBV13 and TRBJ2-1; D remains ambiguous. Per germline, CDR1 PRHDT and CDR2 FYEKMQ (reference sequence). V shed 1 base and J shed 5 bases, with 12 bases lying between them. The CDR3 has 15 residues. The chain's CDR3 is CASSLALRTDNEQFF. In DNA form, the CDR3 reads TGTGCCAGCAGCTTAGCCCTCAGGACCGACAATGAGCAGTTCTTC.

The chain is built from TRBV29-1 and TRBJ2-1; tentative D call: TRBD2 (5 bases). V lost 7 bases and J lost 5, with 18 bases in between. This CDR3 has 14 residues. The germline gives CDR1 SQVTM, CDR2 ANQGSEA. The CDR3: CSAGVGGLDNEQFF. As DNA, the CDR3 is TGCAGCGCAGGCGTAGGCGGGTTGGACAATGAGCAGTTCTTC.

DNA for the CDR3: TGTGCCAGCAGTTGGCCTCAGGGGGGCTCCTACGAGCAGTACTTC. Protein product: CASSWPQGGSYEQYF. This chain uses TRBV6-2 or TRBV6-3 with TRBJ2-7; weak D call: TRBD1 (7 bases). Trimming took off 4 bases at V and 0 bases at J, with 13 bases between the two ends. The germline CDR1 and CDR2 sequences are MNHEY and SVGEGT. The CDR3 consists of 15 residues.

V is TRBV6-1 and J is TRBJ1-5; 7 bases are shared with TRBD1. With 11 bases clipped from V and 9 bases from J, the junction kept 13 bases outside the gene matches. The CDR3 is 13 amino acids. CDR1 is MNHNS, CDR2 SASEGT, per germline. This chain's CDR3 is CAGGGQGDPPQHF. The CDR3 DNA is TGTGCCGGCGGGGGGCAGGGGGATCCGCCCCAGCATTTT.

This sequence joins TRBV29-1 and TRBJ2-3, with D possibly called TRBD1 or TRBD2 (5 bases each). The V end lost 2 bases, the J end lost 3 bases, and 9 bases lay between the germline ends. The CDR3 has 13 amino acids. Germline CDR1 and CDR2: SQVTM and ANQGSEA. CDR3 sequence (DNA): TGCAGCGTTGAAACCGGGGCAACAGATACGCAGTATTTT. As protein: CSVETGATDTQYF.

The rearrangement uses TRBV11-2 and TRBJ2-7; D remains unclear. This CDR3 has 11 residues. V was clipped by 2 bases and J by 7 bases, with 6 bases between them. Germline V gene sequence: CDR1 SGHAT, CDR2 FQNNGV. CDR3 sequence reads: CASSLMSEQYF. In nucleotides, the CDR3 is TGTGCCAGCAGCTTAATGAGTGAGCAGTACTTC. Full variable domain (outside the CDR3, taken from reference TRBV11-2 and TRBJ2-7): EAGVAQSPRYKIIEKRQSVAFWCNPISGHATLYWYQQILGQGPKLLIQFQNNGVVDDSQLPKDRFSAERLKGVDSTLKIQPAKLEDSAVYLCASSLMSEQYFGPGTRLTVT.

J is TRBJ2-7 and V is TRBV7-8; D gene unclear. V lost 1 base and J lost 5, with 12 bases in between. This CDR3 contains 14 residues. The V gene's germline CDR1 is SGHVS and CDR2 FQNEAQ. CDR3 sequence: CASSLGSPTHEQYF. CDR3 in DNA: TGTGCCAGCAGCTTAGGGTCTCCGACCCACGAGCAGTACTTC. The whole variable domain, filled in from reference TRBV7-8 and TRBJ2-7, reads GAGVSQSPRYKVAKRGQDVALRCDPISGHVSLFWYQQALGQGPEFLTYFQNEAQLDKSGLPSDRFFAERPEGSVSTLKIQRTQQEDSAVYLCASSLGSPTHEQYFGPGTRLTVT.

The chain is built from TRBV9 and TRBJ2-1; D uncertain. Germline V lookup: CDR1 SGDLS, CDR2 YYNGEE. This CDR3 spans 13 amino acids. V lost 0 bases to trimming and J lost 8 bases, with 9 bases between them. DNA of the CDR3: TGTGCCAGCAGCGTAGGGCTAGTCGATGAGCAGTTCTTC. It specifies CASSVGLVDEQFF.

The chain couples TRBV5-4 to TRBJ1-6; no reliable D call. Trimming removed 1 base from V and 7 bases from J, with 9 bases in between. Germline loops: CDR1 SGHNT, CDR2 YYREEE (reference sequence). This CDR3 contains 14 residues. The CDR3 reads CASSLWQENSPLHF. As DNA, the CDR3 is TGTGCCAGCAGCTTGTGGCAGGAAAATTCACCCCTCCACTTT.